The next 27 T cell receptor beta chains were all read from a single sample in a study of shared clonotypes between healthy human individuals. Naivety among CD8 cells was defined by CD45RO negativity and positive CCR7 selection, thereby excluding terminally differentiated effector memory CD45RA+ cells. Profiling relied on immunoSEQ multiplex PCR, and the TCRdb table lists in-frame clones only, not all of them. Here the sample spans some 2,100,000 clones, roughly 91% being singletons. Source material: naive CD8+ T cells from PBMCs. The receptors were gathered from a man aged 18 to 35 in good health. Some clones in this sample may be carry-over from other donors' samples.

The chain uses TRBV28 and TRBJ2-3; a weak D match, TRBD2 (7 bases). The CDR3 runs 17 residues. Trimming pared 6 bases from V and 2 bases from J, leaving 21 bases between. Germline V gives CDR1 MDHEN, CDR2 SYDVKM. The CDR3 region has the DNA TGTGCCAGCAGCCTTAGGGGGGGAGGACTGTTCACAGATACGCAGTATTTT. Translating it yields CASSLRGGGLFTDTQYF.

The chain has TRBV19 and TRBJ1-4, with TRBD1 as a possible D gene (6 bases). The CDR3 is 16 residues long. Trimming left V 4 bases short and J 8 bases short, with 20 bases between. Germline CDR1 and CDR2: LNHDA and SQIVND (reference sequence). CDR3 nucleotides: TGTGCCAGTAGTACCACGAGGGGGGTCGTGGGGGAAAAACTGTTTTTT. Its protein product is CASSTTRGVVGEKLFF.

The V call is TRBV6-1, the J call TRBJ1-2; D unresolved. Germline assignment: CDR1 MNHNS and CDR2 SASEGT. This CDR3 comprises 13 residues. The V end was cut by 5 bases, the J end by 0 bases, with 7 bases between. The CDR3 bases are TGTGCCAGCAGTCCGACAACTAACTATGGCTACACCTTC. Residues: CASSPTTNYGYTF.

Concerning this clone itself: At the DNA level, this CDR3 is encoded by other sequences in the same sample as well. V and J are TRBV28 and TRBJ1-1, with no clear D. Germline V lookup: CDR1 MDHEN, CDR2 SYDVKM. The V end lost 6 bases, the J end lost 1 base, and 6 bases lay between the germline ends. CDR3 size: 12 residues. The CDR3 reads CASSLANTEAFF. CDR3 sequence (DNA): TGTGCCAGCAGCCTCGCGAACACTGAAGCTTTCTTT. The full variable domain, its missing parts supplied by reference TRBV28 and TRBJ1-1, is DVKVTQSSRYLVKRTGEKVFLECVQDMDHENMFWYRQDPGLGLRLIYFSYDVKMKEKGDIPEGYSVSREKKERFSLILESASTNQTSMYLCASSLANTEAFFGQGTRLTVV.

The V call is TRBV30, the J call TRBJ2-5, with TRBD2 matching 7 bases. The CDR3 covers 14 residues. With 0 bases clipped from V and 5 bases from J, the junction kept 6 bases outside the gene matches. Germline V gives CDR1 GTSNPN, CDR2 SVGIG (reference sequence). DNA for the CDR3: TGTGCCTGGAGTGTACCGCGGGAGCCGGAGACCCAGTACTTC. Protein: CAWSVPREPETQYF.

This clone was observed once. The chain combines TRBV9 with TRBJ2-2; TRBD2 matches 7 bases. Per germline, CDR1 SGDLS and CDR2 YYNGEE. V lost 4 bases to trimming and J lost 3 bases; unmatched junction nucleotides: 12. CDR3 length equals 17 residues. This chain's CDR3 is CASSPLWAGDYTGELFF. DNA for the CDR3: TGTGCCAGCAGCCCTTTGTGGGCGGGAGATTACACCGGGGAGCTGTTTTTT.

The chain recombines TRBV4-1 with TRBJ2-7; D may be TRBD1 (6 bases). Deletions cut 4 bases from V and 6 bases from J, with 16 bases between. Germline V CDR1 and CDR2: MGHRA, YSYEKL. The CDR3 is 14 amino acids. The CDR3 DNA is TGCGCCAGCAGCCCCCGACAGGAGGTAGGCGAGCAGTACTTC. It is translated as CASSPRQEVGEQYF.

V is TRBV11-2 and J is TRBJ2-1; D might be TRBD2 (5 bases). Trimming left V 3 bases short and J 9 bases short, with 12 bases between. This CDR3 region has 13 residues. The V gene's germline CDR1 is SGHAT and CDR2 FQNNGV. CDR3 coding DNA: TGTGCCAGCAGCTTCGGAGGCCGGGGTGAGCAGTTCTTC. It is translated as CASSFGGRGEQFF.

V is TRBV29-1 and J is TRBJ2-5; D perhaps matches TRBD2 (5 bases). The germline V gene encodes CDR1 SQVTM and CDR2 ANQGSEA. The CDR3 is made up of 12 amino acids. The CDR3 DNA is TGCAGTTGCCGGGTTGCGGACGGGGCCCAGTACTTC. This translates into CSCRVADGAQYF.

This clone was seen a single time. This rearrangement joins TRBV6-6 to TRBJ2-1, with TRBD2 matching 10 bases. The V gene's germline CDR1 is MNHNY and CDR2 SVGAGI (reference sequence). The CDR3 loop spans 15 amino acids. V dropped 2 bases and J dropped 8; count of bases not matched to a gene: 6. CDR3 region: CASSYLAGDGDEQFF. The CDR3 region has the DNA TGTGCCAGCAGTTACCTAGCGGGAGACGGGGATGAGCAGTTCTTC.

Only a few counts were recorded for this clone. The chain has TRBV10-1 and TRBJ2-7; 8 bases fit TRBD2. From germline, CDR1 is WNHNN and CDR2 SYGVQD (reference sequence). Losses at the gene ends were 2 bases for V and 3 bases for J; bases not matched to a gene: 3. The CDR3 loop spans 14 amino acids. CDR3 bases: TGCGCCAGCAGTGAGACTAGCGGCGTCTACGAGCAGTACTTC. Its translation: CASSETSGVYEQYF.

The chain carries TRBV7-6 and TRBJ1-1; 9 bases match TRBD1. CDR3 size: 13 residues. Germline V gene data show CDR1 as SGHVS and CDR2 as FNYEAQ. V gave up 2 bases and J gave up 6 bases; unmatched junction bases: 1. CDR3 in DNA: TGTGCCAGCAGCTTACGGACAGGGGCTGAAGCTTTCTTT. It specifies CASSLRTGAEAFF.

The V and J genes are TRBV10-3 and TRBJ1-4, with D possibly being TRBD1 (6 bases). The germline CDR1 and CDR2 sequences are ENHRY and SYGVKD. This CDR3 comprises 17 residues. V was pared by 0 bases and J by 3 bases, with 14 bases between. The CDR3 region is CAISESAGVTANEKLFF. CDR3 in DNA: TGTGCCATCAGTGAGTCGGCAGGGGTTACAGCTAATGAAAAACTGTTTTTT.

The gene calls are TRBV27 and TRBJ2-7, with D possibly called TRBD1 or TRBD2 (6 bases each). The ends were cut back, 3 bases at V and 5 bases at J, with 29 bases in the middle. The germline CDR1 and CDR2 sequences are MNHEY and SMNVEV (reference sequence). This CDR3 is built from 19 residues. In nucleotides, the CDR3 is TGTGCCAGCAGTTTTACGGTAGGGGGGCGTCATATCAGTCCCCACGAGCAGTACTTC. Translating it yields CASSFTVGGRHISPHEQYF.

This clone was seen a single time. The J gene is TRBJ1-1, the V gene TRBV7-8; TRBD1 might be the D (6 bases). V lost 1 base and J lost 5, with 14 bases in between. Per germline, CDR1 SGHVS and CDR2 FQNEAQ. CDR3 size: 15 residues. The CDR3 is CASSLVARGRTEAFF. The DNA of the CDR3 is TGTGCCAGCAGCTTAGTTGCCAGGGGTCGGACTGAAGCTTTCTTT. Based on the CDR3 plus reference TRBV7-8 and TRBJ1-1, the full variable domain is GAGVSQSPRYKVAKRGQDVALRCDPISGHVSLFWYQQALGQGPEFLTYFQNEAQLDKSGLPSDRFFAERPEGSVSTLKIQRTQQEDSAVYLCASSLVARGRTEAFFGQGTRLTVV.

The J gene is TRBJ2-7, the V gene TRBV28, with 9 bases aligning to TRBD1. Losses at the gene ends were 5 bases for V and 6 bases for J; bases not matched to a gene: 5. The germline V gene has CDR1 MDHEN and CDR2 SYDVKM. The CDR3 length is 13 residues. CDR3 sequence (DNA): TGTGCCAGCAGTCCCGGACAGGGGTCCGAGCAGTACTTC. Its translation: CASSPGQGSEQYF.

As to this clone: Other nucleotide sequences in the sample specify the same CDR3. V usage is TRBV2 and J usage is TRBJ2-1; D remains ambiguous. In germline, CDR1 is SNHLY, CDR2 FYNNEI. The V and J ends lost 6 bases and 0 bases respectively, with 9 bases between them. This CDR3 contains 14 residues. CDR3 in amino acids: CASRGRSSYNEQFF. CDR3 bases: TGTGCCAGCAGAGGCAGGAGCTCCTACAATGAGCAGTTCTTC.

The chain carries TRBV6-6 and TRBJ1-2; D remains unclear. Trimming stripped 6 bases from V and 8 bases from J, with 19 bases between. CDR3 length equals 14 residues. Germline V gene sequence: CDR1 MNHNY, CDR2 SVGAGI (reference sequence). In nucleotides, the CDR3 is TGTGCCAGCAGGACTCGAGGGTCGGCGGGAGGCTACACCTTC. It translates to CASRTRGSAGGYTF.

This clone was detected only once. The chain carries TRBV7-9 and TRBJ2-2; D unresolved. CDR1 is SEHNR and CDR2 is FQNEAQ in the germline V gene (reference sequence). Trimming took 5 bases from V and 4 from J, leaving 14 bases between them. The CDR3 is 15 amino acids. CDR3 in amino acids: CASSQFDQATGELFF. The CDR3 DNA follows: TGTGCCAGCAGCCAATTTGACCAGGCCACCGGGGAGCTGTTTTTT.

J is TRBJ1-1 and V is TRBV2; D may be TRBD1 (5 bases). The CDR3 consists of 12 residues. Between the trimmed V and J ends, which lost 7 bases and 4 bases, there was a span of 10 bases. CDR1 and CDR2 (germline): SNHLY, FYNNEI. CDR3 DNA sequence: TGTGCCAGCACCAGGGTATCCACTGAAGCTTTCTTT. Translated, it gives CASTRVSTEAFF.

V is TRBV28 and J is TRBJ1-1; 7 bases are a match to TRBD1. V trimming: 5 bases; J trimming: 5 bases; junction bases outside the gene matches: 11. This CDR3 has 15 residues. Germline CDR1 MDHEN, CDR2 SYDVKM. The CDR3 DNA reads TGTGCCAGCAGTCCCCGACAGGGCAGGCAGACTGAAGCTTTCTTT. This gives the protein CASSPRQGRQTEAFF.

The chain uses TRBV11-2 and TRBJ1-4; TRBD1 might be the D (5 bases). This CDR3 has 15 residues. V was trimmed by 0 bases and J by 10 bases, leaving 15 bases between them. In germline, CDR1 is SGHAT, CDR2 FQNNGV. CDR3 residues: CASSLDHGGFPKLFF. CDR3 DNA: TGTGCCAGCAGCTTAGATCACGGGGGTTTTCCAAAACTGTTTTTT.

Note on this clone: A junction end diverges from the germline sequence, so it may reflect a read error. The chain recombines TRBV28 with TRBJ1-1; 8 bases are a match to TRBD1. This CDR3 has 15 amino acids. The germline CDR1 and CDR2 sequences are MDHEN and SYDVKM. The CDR3 here is CASSDLRQGNPEAFF. The CDR3, as DNA: TGTGCCAGCAGTGACCTAAGACAGGGGAACCCTGAAGCTTTCTTT.

This clone was observed once. The chain has TRBV14 and TRBJ2-7, with 8 nucleotides matching TRBD2. With V trimmed by 2 bases and J by 3 bases, 3 bases remained unmatched. This CDR3 comprises 14 residues. Germline V CDR1 and CDR2: SGHDN, FVKESK. CDR3 bases: TGTGCCAGCAGCCAAACGGGGGGGGACTACGAGCAGTACTTC. Its protein is CASSQTGGDYEQYF.

This clone showed up just once. This chain connects TRBV27 to TRBJ2-7, with 7 bases lining up with TRBD2. The germline V gene has CDR1 MNHEY and CDR2 SMNVEV (reference sequence). With 3 bases clipped from V and 0 bases from J, the junction kept 8 bases outside the gene matches. This CDR3 spans 16 amino acids. Written as DNA, the CDR3 is TGTGCCAGCAGTTTGTCGCTAGCGGCTAGCTCCTACGAGCAGTACTTC. Protein product: CASSLSLAASSYEQYF.

This clone is a singleton in its sample. The chain recombines TRBV7-9 with TRBJ2-3; D is uncertain. The germline V gene has CDR1 SEHNR and CDR2 FQNEAQ (reference sequence). CDR3 length: 17 residues. Between the trimmed V and J ends, which lost 4 bases and 4 bases, there was a span of 21 bases. CDR3 sequence (DNA): TGTGCCAGCAGCTCTGAACTGGACCGCCAATTCCCAGATACGCAGTATTTT. As protein: CASSSELDRQFPDTQYF.

The J gene is TRBJ2-1, the V gene TRBV19; 9 bases align to TRBD2. Germline V lookup: CDR1 LNHDA, CDR2 SQIVND (reference sequence). The junction had 5 bases not matched to a gene; V was cut back by 7 bases and J by 4 bases. The CDR3 is 14 residues long. In nucleotides, the CDR3 is TGTGCCAGTACCATAGCGGGAGTATACAATGAGCAGTTCTTC. Its translation is CASTIAGVYNEQFF.